Below are 15 T cell receptor beta chains sequenced from a single sample in a study of cytomegalovirus exposure and HLA in healthy donors (dated by TCRdb to 2017 to 2019). The library relied on the immunoSEQ multiplex PCR assay. For the multiplex PCR, a mixture combining 60 forward primers for TCR Vbeta segments and 13 reverse primers for TCR Jbeta segments was used. TCRdb stores this immuneACCESS table with in-frame sequences only. Part of the clones is absent; in the studies checked, under half of the shortfall reflects unresolved V genes, and no reason is known for the rest. The sample table holds under 95,000 clones, of which around 80% were seen once. Approximately 2% of the sample belongs to the ten largest clones. Sequences were obtained from PBMCs. The receptors come from a middle-aged man in good health and CMV-seronegative.

V is TRBV19 and J is TRBJ2-7; TRBD2 matches 10 bases. Trimming took 5 bases from V and 6 from J; bases not matched to a gene: 7. Germline V gene lookup returns CDR1 LNHDA and CDR2 SQIVND (reference sequence). This CDR3 comprises 14 residues. The CDR3, as DNA: TGTGCCAGTAGTGATCTAGCGGGAGTAGCCGAGCAGTACTTC. Translating it yields CASSDLAGVAEQYF.

CDR3 sequence reads: CASSDRGYYGYTF. In nucleotides, the CDR3 is TGTGCCAGCTCCGACAGGGGGTACTATGGCTACACCTTC. The genes are TRBV18 and TRBJ1-2; 9 nucleotides agree with TRBD1. The CDR3 is 13 amino acids. Germline trimming cut 6 bases from V and 3 bases from J; bases unmatched to any gene: 2. Germline V gives CDR1 KGHSH, CDR2 LQKENI.

Only a few counts were recorded for this clone. The chain uses TRBV5-1 and TRBJ2-3; a possible D gene is TRBD1 (6 bases). CDR1 and CDR2 from the germline V gene are SGHRS and YFSETQ. CDR3 length: 16 amino acids. The V end lost 3 bases, the J end lost 1 base, and 15 bases lay between the germline ends. CDR3 residues: CASSYFRAGGTDTQYF. The CDR3 region has the DNA TGCGCCAGCAGCTATTTTAGGGCAGGGGGCACAGATACGCAGTATTTT.

CDR3 loop: CASSVDSGQPQHF. The CDR3 bases are TGTGCCAGCAGCGTAGATTCGGGTCAGCCCCAGCATTTT. J is TRBJ1-5 and V is TRBV9, with D hard to call. The length of the CDR3 is 13 residues. The ends were cut back, 0 bases at V and 6 bases at J, with 7 bases in the middle. The germline V gene has CDR1 SGDLS and CDR2 YYNGEE. Filled out from reference TRBV9 and TRBJ1-5, the complete variable domain reads DSGVTQTPKHLITATGQRVTLRCSPRSGDLSVYWYQQSLDQGLQFLIQYYNGEERAKGNILERFSAQQFPDLHSELNLSSLELGDSALYFCASSVDSGQPQHFGDGTRLSIL.

V and J are TRBV6-5 and TRBJ2-5; D gene unclear. The CDR3 is 15 amino acids. In germline, CDR1 is MNHEY, CDR2 SVGAGI. Trimming removed 4 bases from V and 5 bases from J, with 17 bases in between. In nucleotides, the CDR3 is TGTGCCAGCAGTTTCTCACACGCGTTCAGGGAGACCCAGTACTTC. This translates into CASSFSHAFRETQYF.

The chain is built from TRBV18 and TRBJ2-3, with 8 positions matching TRBD1. The CDR3 has 14 residues. Trimming took 6 bases from V and 6 from J; bases not matched to a gene: 8. Germline V gene data show CDR1 as KGHSH and CDR2 as LQKENI. This CDR3 is CASSTGGPLDTQYF. As DNA, the CDR3 is TGTGCCAGCTCCACAGGGGGTCCATTGGATACGCAGTATTTT.

This sequence joins TRBV5-1 and TRBJ2-3, with TRBD2 matching 11 bases. The CDR3 totals 16 residues. After removal of 7 bases from V and 6 bases from J, the junction contained 13 bases not matched to a gene. The V gene's germline CDR1 is SGHRS and CDR2 YFSETQ. The chain's CDR3 is CASGPGVPSGRDTQYF. The CDR3 coding sequence is TGCGCCAGCGGACCAGGGGTTCCTAGCGGGAGGGATACGCAGTATTTT.

The chain uses TRBV27 and TRBJ1-1; 9 bases map to TRBD1. The J segment lost 1 base and the V segment lost 6 bases, leaving 3 bases of the junction unmatched. Germline loops: CDR1 MNHEY, CDR2 SMNVEV (reference sequence). There are 14 residues in the CDR3. This CDR3 reads CASSMGQGNTEAFF. DNA for the CDR3: TGTGCCAGCAGCATGGGACAGGGGAACACTGAAGCTTTCTTT.

This clone has only a few counts. The chain uses TRBV2 and TRBJ2-5; TRBD2 is a possible D gene (6 bases). Between the trimmed V and J ends, which lost 0 bases and 11 bases, there was a span of 22 bases. The CDR3 totals 16 residues. Germline CDR1 is SNHLY and CDR2 is FYNNEI. In nucleotides, the CDR3 is TGTGCCAGCAGTGAAGCGGGTCGGAGGGGCGATCGGGAGCAGTACTTC. Protein product: CASSEAGRRGDREQYF.

V and J are TRBV27 and TRBJ1-5; D gene ambiguous. Germline CDR1 reads MNHEY; CDR2 reads SMNVEV (reference sequence). This CDR3 region has 13 residues. Trimming cost V 6 bases and J 0 bases, with 6 bases left between them. The CDR3 DNA is TGTGCCAGCAGGACAAATAGCAATCAGCCCCAGCATTTT. Protein: CASRTNSNQPQHF.

The chain has TRBV6-4 and TRBJ2-1; D might be TRBD1 (6 bases). CDR1 and CDR2 (germline): MRHNA, SNTAGT. This CDR3 spans 14 amino acids. V was clipped by 3 bases and J by 6 bases, with 12 bases between them. The CDR3 loop reads CASSERAQGNEQFF. CDR3 in DNA: TGTGCCAGCAGTGAAAGGGCACAGGGCAATGAGCAGTTCTTC.

This rearrangement joins TRBV28 to TRBJ1-5; the D gene is possibly TRBD1 (6 bases). Per the germline V gene, CDR1 is MDHEN and CDR2 is SYDVKM. V lost 7 bases and J lost 3, with 10 bases in between. The CDR3 loop spans 13 amino acids. CDR3 sequence: CASTGQYNQPQHF. CDR3 nucleotide sequence: TGTGCCAGCACCGGACAGTACAATCAGCCCCAGCATTTT.

This chain connects TRBV19 to TRBJ1-5, with 8 bases matching TRBD1. The V gene end was trimmed by 7 bases and the J gene end by 4 bases; junction bases not matched to a gene: 3. Germline assignment: CDR1 LNHDA and CDR2 SQIVND (reference sequence). This CDR3 spans 13 amino acids. The CDR3 DNA follows: TGTGCCAGTACCCGGACAGGGAATCAGCCCCAGCATTTT. Amino acids: CASTRTGNQPQHF.

The J gene is TRBJ1-1, the V gene TRBV10-3; the match to TRBD1 covers 10 bases. Looked up from germline, CDR1 is ENHRY and CDR2 is SYGVKD. The CDR3 has 16 residues. V lost 0 bases to trimming and J lost 4 bases; unmatched junction nucleotides: 5. CDR3 coding DNA: TGTGCCATCAGTGAGTCCCGGGGGACAGGGGTCACTGAAGCTTTCTTT. Translated: CAISESRGTGVTEAFF.

This clone was picked up a small number of times. The chain links TRBV5-1 to TRBJ2-2; TRBD2 might be the D (5 bases). Germline assignment: CDR1 SGHRS and CDR2 YFSETQ. The V gene lost 1 base and the J gene lost 5 bases, with 9 bases spanning the gap. CDR3 length equals 14 residues. The CDR3 DNA is TGCGCCAGCAGCTTGTTTAGCGAAACCGGGGAGCTGTTTTTT. Amino acids: CASSLFSETGELFF.